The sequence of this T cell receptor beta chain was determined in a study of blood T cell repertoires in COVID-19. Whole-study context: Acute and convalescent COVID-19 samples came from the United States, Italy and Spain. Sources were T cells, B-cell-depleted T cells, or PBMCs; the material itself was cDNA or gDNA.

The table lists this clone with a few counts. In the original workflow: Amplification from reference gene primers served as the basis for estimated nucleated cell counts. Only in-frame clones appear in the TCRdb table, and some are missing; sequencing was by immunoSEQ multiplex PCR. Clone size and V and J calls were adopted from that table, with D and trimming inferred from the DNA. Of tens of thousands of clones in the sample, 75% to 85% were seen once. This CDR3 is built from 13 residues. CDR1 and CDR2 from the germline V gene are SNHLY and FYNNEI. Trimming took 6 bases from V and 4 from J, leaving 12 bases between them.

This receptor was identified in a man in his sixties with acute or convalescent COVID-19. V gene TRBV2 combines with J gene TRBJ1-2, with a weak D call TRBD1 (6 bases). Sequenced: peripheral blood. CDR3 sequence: CASRPMDSYGYTF. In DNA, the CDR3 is TGTGCCAGCAGACCCATGGACAGCTATGGCTACACCTTC.